This TCR beta chain was recorded in a study of blood T cell repertoires in COVID-19. Study background: The United States, Italy and Spain provided the acute and convalescent COVID-19 samples. T cells, B-cell-depleted T cells, or PBMCs provided the cDNA or gDNA that served as material.

Trimming at V came to 1 base and at J to 8 bases, leaving 11 bases not matched to a gene. CDR3 length equals 16 residues. Germline CDR1 SGHTA, CDR2 FQGNSA. Sequencing used immunoSEQ multiplex PCR; TCRdb keeps in-frame clones, though not all of them. The sample lists under 140,000 clones; around nine tenths were seen once. The sequenced material came from peripheral blood. V and J are TRBV7-2 and TRBJ2-1; 7 bases map to TRBD1. The receptor was derived from a human donor in a cohort sampled during active COVID-19. CDR3 sequence (DNA): TGTGCCAGCAGCTTAGGAGGGGGCCGCGTCGGGGATGAGCAGTTCTTC. Its translation is CASSLGGGRVGDEQFF. The complete variable domain, with remaining parts taken from reference TRBV7-2 and TRBJ2-1, reads GAGVSQSPSNKVTEKGKDVELRCDPISGHTALYWYRQSLGQGLEFLIYFQGNSAPDKSGLPSDRFSAERTGGSVSTLTIQRTQQEDSAVYLCASSLGGGRVGDEQFFGPGTRLTVL.